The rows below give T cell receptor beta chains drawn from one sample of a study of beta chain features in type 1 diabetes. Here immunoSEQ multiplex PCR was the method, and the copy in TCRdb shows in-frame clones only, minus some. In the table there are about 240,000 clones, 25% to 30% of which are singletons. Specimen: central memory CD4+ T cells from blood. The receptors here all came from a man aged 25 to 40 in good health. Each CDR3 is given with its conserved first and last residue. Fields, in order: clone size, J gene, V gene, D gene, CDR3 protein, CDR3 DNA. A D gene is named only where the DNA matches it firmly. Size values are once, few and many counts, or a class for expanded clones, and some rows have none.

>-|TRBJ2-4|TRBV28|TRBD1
CASSRGQGDIQYF
TGTGCCAGCAGTCGTGGACAGGGGGACATTCAGTACTTC
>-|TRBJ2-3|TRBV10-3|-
CAISVADTQYF
TGTGCCATCAGTGTTGCAGATACGCAGTATTTT
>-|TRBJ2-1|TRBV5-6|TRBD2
CASTLTSGRFDEQFF
TGTGCCAGCACCCTGACTAGCGGGAGATTCGATGAGCAGTTCTTC
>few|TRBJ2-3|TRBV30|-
CASSASARSTDTQYF
TGTGCCTCCTCGGCCAGCGCCAGGAGCACAGATACGCAGTATTTT
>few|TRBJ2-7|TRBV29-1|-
CSVEGPRRHEQYF
TGCAGCGTGGAGGGACCCCGCCGCCACGAGCAGTACTTC
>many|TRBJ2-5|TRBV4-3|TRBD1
CASSQRQGQQETQYF
TGCGCCAGCAGCCAGAGACAGGGGCAACAAGAGACCCAGTACTTC
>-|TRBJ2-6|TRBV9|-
CASSPWQGSGANVLTF
TGTGCCAGCAGCCCCTGGCAGGGCTCTGGGGCCAACGTCCTGACTTTC
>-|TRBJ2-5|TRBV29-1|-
CSVRVQETQYF
TGCAGCGTTCGGGTACAGGAGACCCAGTACTTC
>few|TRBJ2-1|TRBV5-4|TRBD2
CASSSGGGGNNYNEQFF
TGTGCCAGCAGTTCTGGCGGCGGGGGGAATAATTACAATGAGCAGTTCTTC
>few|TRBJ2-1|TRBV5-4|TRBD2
CASQRPGLADPTSHEQFF
TGTGCCAGCCAGAGACCGGGACTAGCGGACCCTACCAGCCATGAGCAGTTCTTC
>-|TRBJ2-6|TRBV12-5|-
CASGSPGVPGANVLTF
TGTGCTAGTGGTTCCCCTGGGGTCCCTGGGGCCAACGTCCTGACTTTC
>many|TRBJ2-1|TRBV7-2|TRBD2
CASSSILAGEQFF
TGTGCCAGCAGCTCCATCCTAGCGGGGGAGCAGTTCTTC
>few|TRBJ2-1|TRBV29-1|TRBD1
CSVNRQGGNEQFF
TGCAGCGTGAACCGACAGGGGGGTAATGAGCAGTTCTTC
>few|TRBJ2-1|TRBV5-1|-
CASSPPGGRQNEQFF
TGCGCCAGCAGCCCCCCCGGTGGCAGGCAAAATGAGCAGTTCTTC
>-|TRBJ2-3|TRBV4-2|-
CASSQIPVSGATDTQYF
TGTGCCAGCAGCCAAATCCCGGTTTCGGGGGCCACAGATACGCAGTATTTT
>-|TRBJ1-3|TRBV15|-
CATSREQRGNTIYF
TGTGCCACCAGCAGAGAACAGCGTGGAAACACCATATATTTT
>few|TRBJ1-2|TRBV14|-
CASSPGVSYGYTF
TGTGCCAGCAGCCCGGGAGTAAGCTATGGCTACACCTTC
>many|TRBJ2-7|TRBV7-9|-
CASSLFNYEQYF
TGTGCCAGCAGCTTGTTCAACTACGAGCAGTACTTC
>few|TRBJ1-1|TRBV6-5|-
CASRSQDGNTEAFF
TGTGCCAGCAGATCACAGGACGGGAACACTGAAGCTTTCTTT
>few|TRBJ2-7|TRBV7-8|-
CASSLASGTTYEQYF
TGTGCCAGCAGCTTAGCCTCCGGGACAACCTACGAGCAGTACTTC
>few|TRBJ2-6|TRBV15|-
CATSRSLGANVLTF
TGTGCCACCAGCAGATCTCTTGGGGCCAACGTCCTGACTTTC
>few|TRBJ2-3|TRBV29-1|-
CSGDGPDTQYF
TGCAGCGGTGACGGACCAGATACGCAGTATTTT
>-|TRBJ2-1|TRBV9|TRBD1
CASSPQTGVNEQFF
TGTGCCAGCAGCCCCCAGACAGGGGTCAATGAGCAGTTCTTC
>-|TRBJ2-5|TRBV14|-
CASSQGMGFAQVQYF
TGTGCCAGCAGCCAAGGTATGGGATTCGCGCAAGTGCAGTACTTC
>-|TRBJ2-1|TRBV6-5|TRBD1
CASSLQGQPYNEQFF
TGTGCCAGCAGTCTACAGGGGCAGCCTTACAATGAGCAGTTCTTC
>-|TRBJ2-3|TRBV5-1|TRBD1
CASSGTGEDTQYF
TGCGCCAGCAGCGGGACAGGGGAGGATACGCAGTATTTT
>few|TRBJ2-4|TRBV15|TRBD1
CATSRQLTGTGGNIQYF
TGTGCCACCAGCAGACAGTTAACCGGGACAGGGGGAAACATTCAGTACTTC
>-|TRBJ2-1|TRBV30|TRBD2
CAWSADSSGRAPIYNEQFF
TGTGCCTGGAGTGCAGATTCTAGCGGGAGGGCCCCGATCTACAATGAGCAGTTCTTC
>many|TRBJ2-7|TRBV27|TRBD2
CASSPSFPSGSSYEQYF
TGTGCCAGCAGTCCTTCATTCCCTAGCGGGTCCTCCTACGAGCAGTACTTC
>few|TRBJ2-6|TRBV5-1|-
CASSPQGWSGANVLTF
TGCGCCAGCAGCCCCCAGGGTTGGTCTGGGGCCAACGTCCTGACTTTC
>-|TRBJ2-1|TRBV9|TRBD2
CASSERLAPYNEQFF
TGTGCCAGCAGCGAACGACTAGCACCCTACAATGAGCAGTTCTTC
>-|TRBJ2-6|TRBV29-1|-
CSVEEQAGANGLTF
TGCAGCGTTGAAGAGCAGGCTGGGGCCAACGGCCTGACTTTC
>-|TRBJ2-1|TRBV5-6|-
CASSFQHEQFF
TGTGCCAGCAGCTTTCAGCATGAGCAGTTCTTC
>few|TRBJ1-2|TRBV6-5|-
CASKAANYGYTF
TGTGCCAGCAAGGCGGCTAACTATGGCTACACCTTC
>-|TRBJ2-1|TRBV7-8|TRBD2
CASSARPVVGLAAGHNEQFF
TGTGCCAGCAGCGCTAGACCAGTTGTGGGTCTAGCGGCAGGCCACAATGAGCAGTTCTTC
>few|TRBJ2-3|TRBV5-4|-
CASSLAGTSSTDTQYF
TGTGCCAGCAGCTTGGCCGGAACCTCTAGCACAGATACGCAGTATTTT
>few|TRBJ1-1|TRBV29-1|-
CSVGRQNTEAFF
TGCAGCGTTGGAAGGCAGAACACTGAAGCTTTCTTT
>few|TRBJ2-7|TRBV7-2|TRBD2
CASTRLAGGSGYEQYF
TGTGCCAGCACCAGACTAGCGGGAGGGAGTGGCTACGAGCAGTACTTC
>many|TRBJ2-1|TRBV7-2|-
CASSLGSVRYNEQFF
TGTGCCAGCAGCTTAGGTAGCGTACGCTACAATGAGCAGTTCTTC
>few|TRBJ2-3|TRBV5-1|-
CASSLDGDYTDTQYF
TGCGCCAGCAGCTTGGACGGAGATTACACAGATACGCAGTATTTT
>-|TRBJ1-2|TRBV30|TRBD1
CAWSAWDRGRDYGYTF
TGTGCCTGGAGTGCTTGGGACAGGGGGCGCGACTATGGCTACACCTTC
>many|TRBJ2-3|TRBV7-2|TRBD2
CASSLVPAGGPDTQYF
TGTGCCAGCAGCTTAGTCCCAGCGGGGGGGCCAGATACGCAGTATTTT
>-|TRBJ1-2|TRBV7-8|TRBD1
CASSLLTGDYGYTF
TGTGCCAGCAGCTTGTTGACAGGGGACTATGGCTACACCTTC
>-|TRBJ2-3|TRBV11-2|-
CASSLRGATDTQYF
TGTGCCTCCAGTCTCCGGGGAGCCACAGATACGCAGTATTTT
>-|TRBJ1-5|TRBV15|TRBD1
CATSRDGQGKGQPQHF
TGTGCCACCAGCAGAGATGGACAGGGGAAGGGTCAGCCCCAGCATTTT
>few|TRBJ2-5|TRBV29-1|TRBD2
CSVGWTSGSGEQYF
TGCAGCGTTGGGTGGACTAGCGGGAGCGGGGAGCAGTACTTC
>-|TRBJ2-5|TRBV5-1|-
CASSPTGGQETQYF
TGCGCCAGCAGCCCAACAGGAGGACAAGAGACCCAGTACTTC
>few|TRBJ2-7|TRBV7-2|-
CASSLEQGSYEQYF
TGTGCCAGCAGCTTAGAGCAGGGCTCCTACGAGCAGTACTTC
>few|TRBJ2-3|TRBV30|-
CAWSLEAAQYF
TGTGCCTGGAGTCTGGAGGCAGCGCAGTATTTT
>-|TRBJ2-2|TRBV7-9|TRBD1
CASSLGQGALAGELFF
TGTGCCAGCAGCCTCGGACAGGGCGCCTTAGCCGGGGAGCTGTTTTTT
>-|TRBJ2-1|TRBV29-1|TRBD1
CSVVGGQGAYNEQFF
TGCAGCGTTGTCGGGGGACAGGGGGCTTACAATGAGCAGTTCTTC
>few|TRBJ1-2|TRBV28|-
CASGDYGYTF
TGTGCCAGCGGGGACTATGGCTACACCTTC
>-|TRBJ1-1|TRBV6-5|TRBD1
CASSHSTGTNTEAFF
TGTGCCAGCAGCCACTCGACAGGGACGAACACTGAAGCTTTCTTT
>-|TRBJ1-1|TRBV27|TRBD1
CASSLGQANTEAFF
TGTGCCAGCAGCCTGGGACAGGCCAACACTGAAGCTTTCTTT
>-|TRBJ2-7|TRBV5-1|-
CASSSSSGEQYF
TGCGCCAGCAGCTCCTCCTCTGGTGAGCAGTACTTC